This TCR beta chain was found in a study of vaccination and CD4 T cells after COVID-19. Study-wide background: A CEFX pool, an HIV-1 Nef pool, or no peptide went to control cultures.

The study's findings and limits: Among reactive clones from convalescent patients, a median around 84% appeared only post-vaccination.

V lost 6 bases to trimming and J lost 1 base; unmatched junction nucleotides: 8. The V gene's germline CDR1 is KGHSH and CDR2 LQKENI. The CDR3 sequence is 15 residues long. The Oncomine TCR Beta short-read assay generated sequence data from the DNA of cultured CD4+ T cells. After culture, CD4+ T cells served as the source for genomic DNA extraction. MiXCR, run by TCRdb on the PCR reads, gives a single entry per CDR3 protein. The sample shows 2,000 to 3,000 distinct CDR3 sequences, roughly two fifths of them seen only once. As for this clonotype: Its antigen is as yet unknown.

Described treatment: approximately nine-day PBMC culture with coronavirus spike peptide pools or control peptides (ViraFEST assay). CD4+ T-cell collection from the unexposed donor predated the COVID-19 pandemic (2011-2018). The chain joins TRBV18 to TRBJ2-7; 8 nucleotides line up with TRBD1. This clonotype was obtained from a human donor in good health. The sequenced material came from CD4+ T cells from blood, cultured in vitro. The CDR3 DNA reads as TGTGCCAGCTCCTCCGGGACAGGCCTTTCCTACGAGCAGTACTTC. Amino acids: CASSSGTGLSYEQYF.